This T cell receptor (beta chain) was retrieved from a study of monozygotic twins with inflammatory bowel disease. Germline loops: CDR1 MDHEN, CDR2 SYDVKM. The CDR3 runs to 18 residues. Turning to this clonotype: The antigen is undetermined.

Study results and limitations: Twin pairs that were concordant did not differ from discordant pairs in repertoire similarity, possibly from limited power.

The unique tags termed UMIs, each holding a 6-nucleotide sample barcode, were added by means of template switching. Using the 5' RACE reads, TCRdb records one entry per CDR3 protein without DNA. This table lists under 200,000 distinct CDR3 sequences. Sequencing input: blood. The receptor comes from a human donor with ulcerative colitis or Crohn's disease, or a healthy co-twin of an affected twin (not recorded which). The genes are TRBV28 and TRBJ1-2; TCRdb returns TRBD1, unconfirmable since there is no DNA. This chain's CDR3 is CASSFQQTTGGSYDGYTF.